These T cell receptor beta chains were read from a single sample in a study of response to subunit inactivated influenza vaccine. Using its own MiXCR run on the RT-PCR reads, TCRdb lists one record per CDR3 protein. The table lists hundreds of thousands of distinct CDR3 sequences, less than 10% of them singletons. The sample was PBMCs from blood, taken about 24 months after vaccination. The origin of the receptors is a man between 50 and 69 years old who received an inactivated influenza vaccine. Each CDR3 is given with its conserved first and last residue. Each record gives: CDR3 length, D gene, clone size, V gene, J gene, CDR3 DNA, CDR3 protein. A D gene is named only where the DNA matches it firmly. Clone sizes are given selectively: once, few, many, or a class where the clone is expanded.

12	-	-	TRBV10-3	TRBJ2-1	TGTGCCATCACGGGCAACAACAATGAGCAGTTCTTC	CAITGNNNEQFF
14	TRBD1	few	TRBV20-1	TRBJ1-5	TGCAGTGCTAGGGTCAGGGGGCTGGGTCAGCCCCAGCATTTT	CSARVRGLGQPQHF
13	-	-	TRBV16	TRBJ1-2	TGTGCCAGCAGCCAATCGGGCAGGGAAGGCTACACCTTC	CASSQSGREGYTF
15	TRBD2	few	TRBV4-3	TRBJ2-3	TGCGCCAGCAGCCACCAGACTAGCTTCACAGATACGCAGTATTTT	CASSHQTSFTDTQYF
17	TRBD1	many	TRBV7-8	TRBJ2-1	TGTGCCAGCAGCATAAATGGCCTTGACAGGGGCTTCGATGAGCAGTTCTTC	CASSINGLDRGFDEQFF
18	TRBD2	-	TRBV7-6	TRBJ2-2	TGTGCCAGCAGCTTACTAGCGGGGGGGCCTACGAACACCGGGGAGCTGTTTTTT	CASSLLAGGPTNTGELFF
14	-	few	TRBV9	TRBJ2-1	TGTGCCAGCAGCCCTGTGGGGTCCTACAATGAGCAGTTCTTC	CASSPVGSYNEQFF
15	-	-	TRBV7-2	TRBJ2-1	TGTGCCAGCAGCCCCGGGCGGGGAAATTACAATGAGCAGTTCTTC	CASSPGRGNYNEQFF
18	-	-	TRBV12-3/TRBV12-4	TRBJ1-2	TGTGCCAGCAGTTTAAGCCTGGGGGGGGGCAGCCGGGAAGAAGGCTACACCTTC	CASSLSLGGGSREEGYTF
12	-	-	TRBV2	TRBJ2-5	TGTGCCATAGAAATAAGTAAGGAGACCCAGTACTTC	CAIEISKETQYF
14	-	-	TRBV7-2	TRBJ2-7	TGTGCCAGCAGCTTTTTGACGGGAGCCTACGAGCAGTACTTC	CASSFLTGAYEQYF
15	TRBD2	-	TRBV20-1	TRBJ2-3	TGCAGTGCCCTAACTTCGGGACTACGCACAGATACGCAGTATTTT	CSALTSGLRTDTQYF
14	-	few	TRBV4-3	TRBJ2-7	TGCGCCAGCAGCCAAGAGGTAGGCGTTGGAGAGCAGTACTTC	CASSQEVGVGEQYF
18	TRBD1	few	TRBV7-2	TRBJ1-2	TGTGCCAGCAGCTTAGCCCCGGGACAGGGGGTCATAAGCTATGGCTACACCTTC	CASSLAPGQGVISYGYTF
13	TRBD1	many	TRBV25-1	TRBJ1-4	TGTGCCAGCGCAGGGGGCGGGGGTGAAAAACTGTTTTTT	CASAGGGGEKLFF
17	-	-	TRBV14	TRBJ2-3	TGTGACAGCAGCAAAGAGGTGGGATCGGCGTACACAGATACGCAGTATTTT	CDSSKEVGSAYTDTQYF
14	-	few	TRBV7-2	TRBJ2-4	TGTGCCAGCAGCTTAGGGATACGGGGGTCCATTCAGTACTTC	CASSLGIRGSIQYF
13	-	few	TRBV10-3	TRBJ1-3	TGTGCCATCAGTCCAGGGTCTGAAAACACCATATATTTT	CAISPGSENTIYF
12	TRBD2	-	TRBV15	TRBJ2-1	TGTGCCACCGGACTAGTGCTCCGTGAGCAGTTCTTC	CATGLVLREQFF
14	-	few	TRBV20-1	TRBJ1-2	TGCAGTGCTAGAGTTTGGGCCCCTAACTATGGCTACACCTTC	CSARVWAPNYGYTF
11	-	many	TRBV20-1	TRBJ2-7	TGCAGTGCTAGGGTCAGGGGCTGGCAGTACTTC	CSARVRGWQYF
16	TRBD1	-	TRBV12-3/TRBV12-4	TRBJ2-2	TGTGCCAGCAGTTTAGAGGGGACAGCGAACACCGGGGAGCTGTTTTTT	CASSLEGTANTGELFF
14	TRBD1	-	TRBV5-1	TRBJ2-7	TGCGCCAGCGCCGACAGGGGGCCCCCCTACGAGCAGTACTTC	CASADRGPPYEQYF
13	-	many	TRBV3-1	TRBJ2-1	TGTGCCAGCAGCCTATACGACGGGGATGAGCAGTTCTTC	CASSLYDGDEQFF
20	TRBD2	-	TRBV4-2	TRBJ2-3	TGTGCCAGCAGCCAAGAAGCGGAACTAGCGGGGGTTCCAGGGCCAGATACGCAGTATTTT	CASSQEAELAGVPGPDTQYF
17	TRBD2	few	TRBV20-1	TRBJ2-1	TGCAGTGCTGGGGGGGGTAGCGGGAGGTTAACCTACAATGAGCAGTTCTTC	CSAGGGSGRLTYNEQFF
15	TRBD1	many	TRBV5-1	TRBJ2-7	TGCGCCAGCAGCCGAGACACCACGACAGGGCGCGAGCAGTACTTC	CASSRDTTTGREQYF
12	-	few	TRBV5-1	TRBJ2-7	TGCGCCAGCAGCTTGTCCAGCTTCGAGCAGTACTTC	CASSLSSFEQYF
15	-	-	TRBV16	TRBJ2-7	TGTGCCAGCAGCCAATTTCCAGTTGACCCCTACGAGCAGTACTTC	CASSQFPVDPYEQYF
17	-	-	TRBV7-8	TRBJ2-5	TGTGCCAGCAGCTCTTCACCGCTCCTTTTTTCTCAAGAGACCCAGTACTTC	CASSSSPLLFSQETQYF
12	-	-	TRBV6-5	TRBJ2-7	TGTGGCTGCAACAGTAAAATCTACGAGCAGTACTTC	CGCNSKIYEQYF
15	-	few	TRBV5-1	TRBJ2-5	TGCGCCAGCAGCTCCCTAGCGAAGGGAGGAGAGACCCAGTACTTC	CASSSLAKGGETQYF
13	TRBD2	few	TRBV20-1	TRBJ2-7	TGCAGTGCTATACGGGGGGGATACTACGAGCAGTACTTC	CSAIRGGYYEQYF
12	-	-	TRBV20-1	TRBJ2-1	TGCAGTGCCCCGGACGTCTACAATGAGCAGTTCTTC	CSAPDVYNEQFF
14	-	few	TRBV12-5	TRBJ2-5	TGTGCTAGTGCTCCGGCGCGGGCCGGAGGGACCCAGTACTTC	CASAPARAGGTQYF
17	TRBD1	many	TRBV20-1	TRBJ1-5	TGCAGTGCCAACCAGGGCTGGGGACAGGGGGCGAATCAGCCCCAGCATTTT	CSANQGWGQGANQPQHF
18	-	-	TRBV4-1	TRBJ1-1	TGCGCCAGAAGCCCTCGGGTGGGGAGCAGAGTTCGAAGCACTGAAGCTTTCTTT	CARSPRVGSRVRSTEAFF
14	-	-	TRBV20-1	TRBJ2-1	TGCAGTGCTAGAGATCCGCTAGCCAGGGAGGAGCAGTTCTTC	CSARDPLAREEQFF
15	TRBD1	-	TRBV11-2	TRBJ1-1	TGTGCCAGCAGCTTGACAGGGGTCTTGAACACTGAAGCTTTCTTT	CASSLTGVLNTEAFF
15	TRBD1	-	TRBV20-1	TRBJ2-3	TGCAGTGCTCCGGACAGGAGAACTAGCACAGATACGCAGTATTTT	CSAPDRRTSTDTQYF
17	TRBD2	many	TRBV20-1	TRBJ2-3	TGCAGTGCTAGAAACCGACTAGCGGGATCTCAAGTAGATACGCAGTATTTT	CSARNRLAGSQVDTQYF
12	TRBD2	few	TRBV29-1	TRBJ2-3	TGCAGCGCCGCCGGGGGGACAGATACGCAGTATTTT	CSAAGGTDTQYF